The 2 T cell receptor beta chains below come from one sample, sequenced in a study of shared clonotypes between healthy human individuals (dated by TCRdb to 2018 to 2020). The library was made by the immunoSEQ multiplex PCR assay. This immuneACCESS table, as held by TCRdb, lists in-frame sequences with V and J called but not all clones. Of the missing ones, under half trace to an unresolved V gene in checked studies; the others have no known cause. This sample has some 2.3 million clones in its table, and about 92% of those were observed once. 0.39% of the sample lies in the top ten. Sequencing was performed on naive CD4+ T cells from PBMCs. In the paper's terms, the cell subset or site label means: CD45RA+ positively selected. All receptors derive from a man in his late teens or twenties in good health. Some clones in this sample may be carry-over from other donors' samples.

This chain connects TRBV2 to TRBJ1-1, with D perhaps TRBD1 (5 bases). V was pared by 3 bases and J by 10 bases, with 27 bases between. The germline gives CDR1 SNHLY, CDR2 FYNNEI. The CDR3 has 17 amino acids. The CDR3 DNA reads TGTGCCAGCAGTGAGCCGGGGCAGAACCTAATCACCGTGGGAGCTTTCTTT. This translates into CASSEPGQNLITVGAFF.

The chain is built from TRBV6-1 and TRBJ2-7; 11 bases line up with TRBD2. J lost 0 bases, V lost 7 bases, and 5 bases had no gene match. The germline gives CDR1 MNHNS, CDR2 SASEGT. The CDR3 has 15 amino acids. In DNA form, the CDR3 reads TGTGCCAGCATTCCAGGGACTAGCGGCTCCTACGAGCAGTACTTC. Translation gives CASIPGTSGSYEQYF.